This TCR beta chain derives from a study of blood T cell repertoires in COVID-19. Study information: T cells, B-cell-depleted T cells, or PBMCs supplied cDNA or gDNA.

TCRdb keeps only in-frame clones here, not all; method: immunoSEQ multiplex PCR. In the table there are 250,000 to 300,000 clones, approximately 88% of which are singletons. The source material was peripheral blood. This clonotype originated in a middle-aged man with acute or convalescent COVID-19.

CDR3 in amino acids: CASSTVAVGPGNTIYF. CDR3 sequence (DNA): TGCGCCAGCAGCACCGTGGCGGTGGGGCCGGGAAACACCATATATTTT. J is TRBJ1-3 and V is TRBV5-1; D is possibly TRBD1 (5 bases). V shed 4 bases and J shed 4 bases, with 18 bases lying between them. The CDR3 runs to 16 residues. Germline CDR1 and CDR2: SGHRS and YFSETQ.